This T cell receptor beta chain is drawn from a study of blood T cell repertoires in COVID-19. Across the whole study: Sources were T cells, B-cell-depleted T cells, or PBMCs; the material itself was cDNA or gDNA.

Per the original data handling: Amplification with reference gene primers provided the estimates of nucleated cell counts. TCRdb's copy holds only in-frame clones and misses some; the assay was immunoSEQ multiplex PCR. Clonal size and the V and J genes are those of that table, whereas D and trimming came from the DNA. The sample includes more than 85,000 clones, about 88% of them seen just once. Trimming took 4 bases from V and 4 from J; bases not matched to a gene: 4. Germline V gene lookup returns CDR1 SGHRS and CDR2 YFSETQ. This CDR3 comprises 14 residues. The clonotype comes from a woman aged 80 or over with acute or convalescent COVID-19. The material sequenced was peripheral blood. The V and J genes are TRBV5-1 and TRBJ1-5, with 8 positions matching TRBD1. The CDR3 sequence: CASSPGQANQPQHF. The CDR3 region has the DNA TGCGCCAGCAGCCCGGGACAGGCAAATCAGCCCCAGCATTTT.